A selection of T cell receptor beta chains follows, all from one sample in a study of Ad26.COV2.S vaccination and SARS-CoV-2 variants. Assay: immunoSEQ multiplex PCR; the TCRdb copy retains only in-frame clones and omits some. The sample shows 350,000 to 500,000 clones, less than 95% of them seen only once. This specimen was peripheral blood, taken in a trial of Ad26.COV2.S vaccine versus placebo. The receptor source for this set is a person aged 18-65 years who received the Ad26.COV2.S COVID-19 vaccine or a placebo. CDR3s leave out the opening cysteine and the closing phenylalanine or tryptophan.

V gene,CDR3 protein
TRBV27,ASSLTGLRVNEQF
TRBV28,ASSLTGQGLSEQY
TRBV25-1,ASSDGYEQY
TRBV27,ASSLWTSGTTGNEQF
TRBV10-3,ASSGTVTYEQY
TRBV27,ASSFAGERNNEQF
TRBV19,ASSMKGTGELF
TRBV2,ASSRAATGNTIY
TRBV6-2/TRBV6-3,ASSYSGRGNTIY
TRBV28,ASSLVQNYGYT
TRBV3-1/TRBV3-2,ASSQGVGNIQY
TRBV7-2,ASSWTSGNTGELF
TRBV10-3,AISGGKGNNEQF
TRBV7-3,ASSLGGSAYNEQF
TRBV6-5,ASRVTGGEQY
TRBV9,ASSVDGQGNSPLH
TRBV9,ASSPRTGRFTDTQY
TRBV7-9,ASSLRAAGINEQF
TRBV7-8,ASSLTSQAQGEQY
TRBV11-2,ASSSISGRDSYEQY
TRBV27,ASSMGQNYGYT
TRBV19,ASTPGGGEYGYT
TRBV7-2,ASSSPGQVMNTEAF
TRBV21-1,ASSKDREEVADTQY
TRBV7-2,ASSLRAGVPYEQY
TRBV7-2,ASSWGGRNYGYT
TRBV3-1/TRBV3-2,ASSPPSALGGGETQY
TRBV7-6,ASSLAGGADVQY
TRBV7-9,ASSLALAGVSGELF
TRBV15,ATSSWTSGRLSPAYEQY
TRBV19,ASSTRDRGRGADTQY
TRBV7-8,ASSLRWDKKNIQY
TRBV5-6,ASSPLTDYEQY
TRBV7-2,ASSRTSGAYEQY
TRBV6-5,ASSYGGTYEQY
TRBV7-2,ASSLGAEETQY
TRBV6-4,ASSEAAGGYNEQF
TRBV5-4,ASSLAGTSFQAF
TRBV30,AGQRAGARMAQY
TRBV24-1,ATSDKGLAGVVNEQF
TRBV5-4,ASSQKPGQGGTGELF
TRBV4-2,ASSQDPGTGGGEQF
TRBV28,ASRPRDRPKNNEQF
TRBV4-3,TSSQDWREGYREQF
TRBV7-9,ASSLGRGTDTQY
TRBV9,ASSPGYPEAF
TRBV7-2,ASSTNREGMNTEAF
TRBV10-2,ASSAVRPLDNEQF
TRBV3-1/TRBV3-2,ASSQTPGQDLNEQF
TRBV4-2,ASSQAELAEGTPYEQY
TRBV5-4,ASSLARDYGYT
TRBV9,ASSVAGTGTRDGEQY